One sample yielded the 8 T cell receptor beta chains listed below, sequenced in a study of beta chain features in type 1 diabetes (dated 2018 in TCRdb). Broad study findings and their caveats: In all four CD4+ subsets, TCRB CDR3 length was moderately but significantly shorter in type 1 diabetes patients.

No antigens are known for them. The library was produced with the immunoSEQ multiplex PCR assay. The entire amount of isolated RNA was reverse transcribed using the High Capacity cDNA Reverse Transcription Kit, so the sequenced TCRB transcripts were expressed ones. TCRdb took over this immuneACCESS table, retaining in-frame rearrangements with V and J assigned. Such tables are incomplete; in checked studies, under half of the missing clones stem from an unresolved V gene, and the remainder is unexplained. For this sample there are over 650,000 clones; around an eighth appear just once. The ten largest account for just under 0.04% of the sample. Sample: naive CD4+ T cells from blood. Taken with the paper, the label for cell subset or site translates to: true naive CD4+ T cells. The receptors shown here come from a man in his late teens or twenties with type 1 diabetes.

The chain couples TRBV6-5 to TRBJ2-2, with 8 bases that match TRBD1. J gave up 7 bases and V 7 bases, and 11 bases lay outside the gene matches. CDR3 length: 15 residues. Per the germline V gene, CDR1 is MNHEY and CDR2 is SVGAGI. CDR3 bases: TGTGCCAGCACGCCGAGACAGGGGTTGGGCGGGGAGCTGTTTTTT. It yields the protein CASTPRQGLGGELFF.

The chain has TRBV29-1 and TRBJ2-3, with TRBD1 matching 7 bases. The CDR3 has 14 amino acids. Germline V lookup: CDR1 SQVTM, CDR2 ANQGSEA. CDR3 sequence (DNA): TGCAGTTCCATCGGACAGGCCCTGAGGGATACGCAGTATTTT. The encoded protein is CSSIGQALRDTQYF.

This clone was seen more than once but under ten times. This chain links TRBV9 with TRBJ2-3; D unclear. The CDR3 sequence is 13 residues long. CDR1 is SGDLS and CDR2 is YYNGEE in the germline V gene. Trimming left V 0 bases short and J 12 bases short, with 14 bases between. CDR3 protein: CASSVEASMDQYF. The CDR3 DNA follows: TGTGCCAGCAGCGTAGAGGCGAGCATGGACCAGTATTTT. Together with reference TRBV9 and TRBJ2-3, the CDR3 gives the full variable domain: DSGVTQTPKHLITATGQRVTLRCSPRSGDLSVYWYQQSLDQGLQFLIQYYNGEERAKGNILERFSAQQFPDLHSELNLSSLELGDSALYFCASSVEASMDQYFGPGTRLTVL.

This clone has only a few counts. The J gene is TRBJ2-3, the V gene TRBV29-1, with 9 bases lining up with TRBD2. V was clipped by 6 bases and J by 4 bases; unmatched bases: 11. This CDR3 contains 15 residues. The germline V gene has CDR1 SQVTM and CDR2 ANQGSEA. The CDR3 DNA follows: TGCAGCGTCGATCTAGCGGGGCGGGTGGCAGATACGCAGTATTTT. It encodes CSVDLAGRVADTQYF.

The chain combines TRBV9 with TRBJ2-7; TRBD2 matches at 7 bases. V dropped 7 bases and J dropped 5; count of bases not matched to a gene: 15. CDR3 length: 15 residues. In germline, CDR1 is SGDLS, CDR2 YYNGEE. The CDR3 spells CASFLGGLETHEQYF. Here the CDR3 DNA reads TGTGCCAGCTTCCTGGGCGGACTAGAGACCCACGAGCAGTACTTC.

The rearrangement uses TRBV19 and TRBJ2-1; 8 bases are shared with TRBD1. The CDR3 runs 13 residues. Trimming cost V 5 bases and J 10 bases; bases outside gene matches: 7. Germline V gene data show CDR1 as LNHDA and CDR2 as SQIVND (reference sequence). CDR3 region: CASSVTGGVEQFF. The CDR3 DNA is TGTGCCAGTAGTGTCACAGGGGGAGTGGAGCAGTTCTTC. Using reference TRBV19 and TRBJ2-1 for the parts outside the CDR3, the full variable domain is DGGITQSPKYLFRKEGQNVTLSCEQNLNHDAMYWYRQDPGQGLRLIYYSQIVNDFQKGDIAEGYSVSREKKESFPLTVTSAQKNPTAFYLCASSVTGGVEQFFGPGTRLTVL.

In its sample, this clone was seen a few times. CDR3 protein: CASGSPSEDSYEQYF. CDR3 bases: TGTGCCAGCGGATCCCCCTCTGAGGACTCCTACGAGCAGTACTTC. The V gene is TRBV6-6, the J gene TRBJ2-7; no definite D call. This CDR3 has 15 amino acids. The germline CDR1 and CDR2 sequences are MNHNY and SVGAGI (reference sequence). The ends were cut back, 8 bases at V and 0 bases at J, with 17 bases in the middle.

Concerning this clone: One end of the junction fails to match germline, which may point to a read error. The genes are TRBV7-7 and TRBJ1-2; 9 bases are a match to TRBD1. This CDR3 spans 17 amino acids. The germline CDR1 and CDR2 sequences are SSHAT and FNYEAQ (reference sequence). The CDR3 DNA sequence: TGTGCTAGCAGCTTTGTATTCCGGGACAGGGTGAGCTATGGCTACACCTTC. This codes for CASSFVFRDRVSYGYTF.